A single sample gave rise to the 32 T cell receptor beta chains below, sequenced in a study of T cells in women clearing cervical HPV infection. Assay used: immunoSEQ multiplex PCR; TCRdb lists only in-frame clones, some missing. The table lists about 23,000 clones. The sequenced sample consisted of blood buffy coat. Receptors originate from a woman aged 18 to 75 with a cervical HPV16 infection that either progressed to CIN3+ or cleared (not recorded which).

Concerning this clone: From the germline J gene comes the end of the CDR3, since the read stops 3 residues before it. The chain carries TRBV20-1 and TRBJ2-3; tentatively, D is TRBD1 (6 bases). The CDR3 loop spans 15 amino acids. Per germline, CDR1 DFQATT and CDR2 SNEGSKA (reference sequence). The sequenced CDR3 bases are TGCAGTGCTAGCGGATCAGGGGTGTACCAAGAGACG. It translates to CSASGSGVYQET. The full CDR3 sequence reads CSASGSGVYQETQYF.

About this clone: The read gets to within 3 residues of the CDR3 end, and the germline J gene fills in the rest. V and J are TRBV20-1 and TRBJ2-1; 8 bases align to TRBD2. The CDR3 extends over 16 amino acids. The germline CDR1 and CDR2 sequences are DFQATT and SNEGSKA (reference sequence). V shed 6 bases, J shed 5 bases, and the junction held 15 bases outside the gene matches. CDR3 DNA (partial): TGCAGTGCCCTCCTCCTAATAGCGGGGACTAACAATGAG. It encodes CSALLLIAGTNNE. The CDR3 in its entirety is CSALLLIAGTNNEQFF.

Turning to this clone: The CDR3 goes on 3 residues after the read ends, and that part is filled in from the germline J gene. V is TRBV5-1 and J is TRBJ2-7; perhaps TRBD2 as D (5 bases). Germline-derived CDR1 and CDR2 are SGHRS and YFSETQ. The CDR3 has 14 amino acids. V was pared by 0 bases and J by 2 bases, with 9 bases between. CDR3: CASSLAEGPYEQYF. CDR3 DNA, as far as it was read: TGCGCCAGCAGCTTGGCCGAGGGTCCCTACGAG.

Turning to this clone: Read sequence stops 3 residues before the CDR3 end, and the germline J gene provides the missing end. J is TRBJ1-6 and V is TRBV2; a weak D match, TRBD1 (6 bases). The germline V and J ends were trimmed by 6 bases and 9 bases, with 18 bases remaining between them. Germline V gives CDR1 SNHLY, CDR2 FYNNEI. This CDR3 contains 15 residues. Incomplete CDR3 DNA: TGTGCCAGCAGGGAAATACAGGGTTCTGGTTCACCC. The encoded protein is CASREIQGSGSP. The full CDR3 reads CASREIQGSGSPLHF.

As concerns this clone: The CDR3 extends 3 residues past the end of the read, so its final part is completed from the germline J gene. The chain links TRBV6-2 or TRBV6-3 to TRBJ2-7; D remains unclear. Germline V gives CDR1 MNHEY, CDR2 SVGEGT. V was trimmed by 0 bases and J by 5 bases, leaving 11 bases between them. The CDR3 is made up of 14 amino acids. The CDR3 bases that were read are TGTGCCAGCAGTTACTCGAATTATGCGAACGAG. As protein: CASSYSNYANE. The complete CDR3 reads CASSYSNYANEQYF.

As to this clone: The read stops 3 residues short of the end of the CDR3; the missing end is completed from the germline J gene. V usage is TRBV11-2 and J usage is TRBJ2-7; D uncertain. The V and J ends lost 0 bases and 4 bases respectively, with 7 bases between them. Looked up from germline, CDR1 is SGHAT and CDR2 is FQNNGV. The CDR3 sequence is 13 residues long. CDR3 in amino acids: CASSLDIRYEQYF. The sequenced part of the CDR3 DNA is TGTGCCAGCAGCTTAGATATCCGGTACGAG.

A remark on this clone: The read stops 3 residues short of the end of the CDR3; the missing end is completed from the germline J gene. The J gene is TRBJ2-2, the V gene TRBV29-1, with 14 bases lining up with TRBD2. The CDR3 is made up of 16 amino acids. CDR1 is SQVTM and CDR2 is ANQGSEA in the germline V gene. Unmatched junction bases numbered 8, after V lost 4 bases and J lost 7 bases. CDR3 DNA (partial): TGCAGCGTTGCGGGACTAGCGGGGGATTTTATCGGGGAG. Translated, it gives CSVAGLAGDFIGE. In full, the CDR3 reads CSVAGLAGDFIGELFF.

In regard to this clone: The read terminates 3 residues before the CDR3 end, so the remaining end is supplied by the germline J gene. At the DNA level, this CDR3 is encoded by other sequences in the same sample as well. This sequence joins TRBV5-1 and TRBJ2-1; 7 bases are a match to TRBD1. The junction had 1 base not matched to a gene; V was cut back by 0 bases and J by 4 bases. Looked up from germline, CDR1 is SGHRS and CDR2 is YFSETQ. This CDR3 has 14 amino acids. The chain's CDR3 is CASSLGDRYNEQFF. The sequenced part of the CDR3 DNA is TGCGCCAGCAGCTTGGGGGACAGATACAATGAG.

The CDR3 spells CASSLFARGNTGELFF. CDR3 DNA, as far as it was read: TGTGCCAGCAGTTTATTCGCCAGGGGGAACACCGGGGAG. This rearrangement joins TRBV27 to TRBJ2-2; weak D call: TRBD1 (6 bases). From the germline J gene comes the end of the CDR3, since the read stops 3 residues before it. Trimming removed 1 base at V and 1 base at J, with 10 bases between. Germline CDR1 is MNHEY and CDR2 is SMNVEV (reference sequence). CDR3 length equals 16 residues.

Frequency places this clone as medium-sized. The sequenced fragment ends 3 residues before the CDR3 boundary, so the rest is inferred from the germline J gene. The V and J genes are TRBV7-2 and TRBJ2-4; a weak D match, TRBD1 (6 bases). V lost 5 bases, J lost 7 bases, and 15 bases lay in between. This CDR3 is 14 amino acids long. Germline CDR1 SGHTA, CDR2 FQGNSA. The sequenced part of the CDR3 DNA is TGTGCCAGCAGCCCACAGGGAATTTTGAACATT. Translated, it gives CASSPQGILNI. The whole CDR3 protein reads CASSPQGILNIQYF.

Concerning this clone itself: The read is 3 residues too short to cover the CDR3 end, so that end is filled in from the germline J gene. This rearrangement joins TRBV19 to TRBJ2-1, with D maybe TRBD1 (6 bases). This CDR3 comprises 13 residues. Trimming cost V 4 bases and J 3 bases, with 7 bases left between them. CDR1 LNHDA and CDR2 SQIVND come from the germline V gene (reference sequence). CDR3: CASSTDSYNEQFF. The CDR3 bases that were read are TGTGCCAGTAGTACGGACAGCTACAATGAG.

The part of the CDR3 DNA that was read is TGCGCCAGCCGGACAGCCGTCCAAGAGACC. It is translated as CASRTAVQET. The CDR3 reads in full as CASRTAVQETQYF. J is TRBJ2-5 and V is TRBV5-1, with D possibly TRBD1 on 6 matching bases. Read coverage stops 3 residues before the CDR3 terminus; the germline J gene supplies the remainder. Germline V lookup: CDR1 SGHRS, CDR2 YFSETQ. The CDR3 loop spans 13 amino acids. Trimming cost V 7 bases and J 1 base, with 11 bases left between them.

Turning to this clone: The sequence runs out 3 residues before the end of the CDR3; the remainder is reconstructed from the germline J gene. The V call is TRBV6-2 or TRBV6-3, the J call TRBJ1-1; D possibly corresponds to TRBD1 (6 bases). The V gene's germline CDR1 is MNHEY and CDR2 SVGEGT. V lost 6 bases and J 0 bases, leaving 14 bases between the germline ends. This CDR3 contains 15 residues. CDR3 amino acids: CASRQKGGMNTEAFF. The CDR3 bases that were read are TGTGCCAGCAGGCAAAAGGGGGGGATGAACACTGAA.

As regards this clone: The read terminates 3 residues ahead of where the CDR3 ends, so the germline J gene completes it. The chain is built from TRBV6-4 and TRBJ2-3; 7 positions agree with TRBD1. Germline CDR1 and CDR2: MRHNA and SNTAGT. The ends lost 8 bases at V and 4 bases at J; junction bases unmatched: 6. This CDR3 comprises 13 residues. The CDR3 protein is CASASDRADTQYF. The sequenced part of the CDR3 DNA is TGTGCCAGCGCCTCCGACAGGGCAGATACG.

As to this clone: The CDR3 goes on 3 residues after the read ends, and that part is filled in from the germline J gene. V is TRBV20-1 and J is TRBJ1-2; the D gene is possibly TRBD1 (6 bases). The CDR3 is made up of 12 amino acids. CDR1 and CDR2 (germline): DFQATT, SNEGSKA (reference sequence). The CDR3 bases that were read are TGCAGTGCTACTACAGGGACGGTCGGC. This translates into CSATTGTVG. The whole CDR3 sequence is CSATTGTVGYTF.

As to this clone: The read ends 3 residues early relative to the CDR3; the germline J gene fills the gap. V gene TRBV2 combines with J gene TRBJ1-5, with a tentative D call TRBD1 (5 bases). This CDR3 region has 13 residues. The V end was cut by 6 bases, the J end by 3 bases, with 9 bases between. Germline loops: CDR1 SNHLY, CDR2 FYNNEI. CDR3 amino acids: CASRGGSNQPQHF. Partial CDR3 DNA: TGTGCCAGCAGGGGGGGGTCCAATCAGCCC.

Points on this clone: The CDR3 end falls 3 residues outside the read, so it is completed with the germline J gene. The V gene is TRBV19, the J gene TRBJ2-1, with TRBD2 matching over 13 bases. J lost 7 bases, V lost 3 bases, and 6 bases had no gene match. The length of the CDR3 is 16 residues. In germline, CDR1 is LNHDA, CDR2 SQIVND (reference sequence). CDR3 residues: CASSMPGLAGRNEQFF. Incomplete CDR3 DNA: TGTGCCAGTAGTATGCCGGGACTAGCGGGAAGGAATGAG.

A remark on this clone: The read terminates 3 residues before the CDR3 end, so the remaining end is supplied by the germline J gene. V and J are TRBV19 and TRBJ2-2; the match to TRBD2 covers 13 bases. The CDR3 sequence is 16 residues long. Per germline, CDR1 LNHDA and CDR2 SQIVND (reference sequence). V lost 3 bases and J lost 2; bases outside the gene matches: 0. CDR3 amino acids: CASSMGLAGNTGELFF. The CDR3 bases that were read are TGTGCCAGTAGTATGGGACTAGCGGGAAACACCGGGGAG.

Concerning this clone: The read comes to an end 3 residues before the CDR3 does, leaving the germline J gene to fill in the end. V usage is TRBV7-8 and J usage is TRBJ2-2; tentative D call: TRBD1 (6 bases). The ends were cut back, 1 base at V and 7 bases at J, with 13 bases in the middle. Germline CDR1 reads SGHVS; CDR2 reads FQNEAQ. The CDR3 length is 15 residues. The covered CDR3 bases are TGTGCCAGCAGCTTAGAGGGGGTGGGGGACGGGGAG. Its protein product is CASSLEGVGDGE. The CDR3 in full is CASSLEGVGDGELFF.

As concerns this clone: The read ends 3 residues before the CDR3 terminus; that terminus is restored from the germline J gene. Other DNA variants within this sample encode the same CDR3. This chain uses TRBV2 with TRBJ1-5; no clear D gene. Trimming cost V 6 bases and J 6 bases, with 12 bases left between them. CDR3 size: 13 residues. Looked up from germline, CDR1 is SNHLY and CDR2 is FYNNEI. The DNA read from the CDR3 is TGTGCCAGCAGCAAGCTTGAGGGTCAGCCC. Protein product: CASSKLEGQP. The whole CDR3 protein reads CASSKLEGQPQHF.

About this clone: With the read ending 3 residues before the CDR3 end, the germline J gene is used to fill in that end. The chain uses TRBV5-4 and TRBJ2-3, with 13 positions matching TRBD2. The CDR3 runs to 15 residues. Germline loops: CDR1 SGHNT, CDR2 YYREEE (reference sequence). The covered CDR3 bases are TGTGCCAGCAGCCGGACTAGCGGGAGTGGCACGTCG. As protein: CASSRTSGSGTS. From start to end, the CDR3 is CASSRTSGSGTSQYF.

Concerning this clone: The sequence runs out 3 residues before the end of the CDR3; the remainder is reconstructed from the germline J gene. The chain links TRBV7-2 to TRBJ2-5; 9 positions match TRBD2. With V trimmed by 4 bases and J by 5 bases, 8 bases remained unmatched. The CDR3 length is 15 residues. The germline V gene encodes CDR1 SGHTA and CDR2 FQGNSA. The CDR3 protein is CASSYGGGRVETQYF. The CDR3 bases that were read are TGTGCCAGCAGCTACGGTGGCGGGAGGGTGGAGACC. Looking up the rest from reference TRBV7-2 and TRBJ2-5 gives the full variable domain: GAGVSQSPSNKVTEKGKDVELRCDPISGHTALYWYRQSLGQGLEFLIYFQGNSAPDKSGLPSDRFSAERTGGSVSTLTIQRTQQEDSAVYLCASSYGGGRVETQYFGPGTRLLVL.

Note on this clone: The read ends 3 residues early relative to the CDR3; the germline J gene fills the gap. The chain has TRBV18 and TRBJ1-1, with D possibly matching TRBD1 (6 bases). CDR3 length: 15 residues. Trimming shortened V by 1 base and J by 6 bases, and 15 bases separated the two germline ends. CDR1 is KGHSH, CDR2 LQKENI, per germline. Here the CDR3 reads CASSPLGGGAAEAFF. CDR3 DNA, as far as it was read: TGTGCCAGCTCACCACTCGGTGGGGGGGCCGCTGAA.

About this clone itself: The read ends 3 residues early relative to the CDR3; the germline J gene fills the gap. The chain carries TRBV30 and TRBJ1-1; weak D call: TRBD1 (5 bases). This CDR3 comprises 11 residues. Germline CDR1 GTSNPN, CDR2 SVGIG (reference sequence). CDR3 DNA (partial): TGTGCCTGGAGTGTACGGGGGGAA. Translating it yields CAWSVRGE. The whole CDR3 protein reads CAWSVRGEAFF.

On this clone itself: The read stops 3 residues short of the end of the CDR3; the missing end is completed from the germline J gene. The chain recombines TRBV5-1 with TRBJ1-1; a possible D gene is TRBD1 (5 bases). The CDR3 is made up of 12 amino acids. Trimming cost V 6 bases and J 7 bases, with 13 bases left between them. Germline lookup yields CDR1 SGHRS and CDR2 YFSETQ. The CDR3 loop reads CASKTEGLEAFF. The sequenced CDR3 bases are TGCGCCAGCAAGACGGAGGGGCTTGAA.

To note about this clone: The read ends 3 residues shy of where the CDR3 ends; the end is completed using the germline J gene. This sequence joins TRBV19 and TRBJ1-4; D may be TRBD1 (6 bases). V was trimmed by 5 bases and J by 7 bases, leaving 14 bases between them. Germline assignment: CDR1 LNHDA and CDR2 SQIVND (reference sequence). There are 14 residues in the CDR3. The CDR3 sequence: CASSPAGASEKLFF. CDR3 DNA, as far as it was read: TGTGCCAGTAGTCCTGCAGGGGCTAGTGAAAAA.

With regard to this clone: Sequencing ends 3 residues short of the CDR3 end; the germline J gene provides the rest. The genes are TRBV30 and TRBJ2-3; 12 positions agree with TRBD2. V was clipped by 5 bases and J by 3 bases; unmatched bases: 6. Germline V gene sequence: CDR1 GTSNPN, CDR2 SVGIG (reference sequence). CDR3 length: 15 amino acids. The CDR3 bases that were read are TGTGCCTGGGACGGACTAGCGGGGACGACAGATACG. Amino acids: CAWDGLAGTTDT. The whole CDR3 reads CAWDGLAGTTDTQYF.

In the case of this clone: Read data end 3 residues before the CDR3 end; the end is taken from the germline J gene. The chain combines TRBV10-1 with TRBJ2-3, with TRBD2 matching over 7 bases. The germline V gene has CDR1 WNHNN and CDR2 SYGVQD (reference sequence). Losses at the gene ends were 3 bases for V and 1 base for J; bases not matched to a gene: 7. CDR3 length: 16 amino acids. Incomplete CDR3 DNA: TGCGCCAGCAGTGAACGAGCGGGAAGGGGCACAGATACG. It translates to CASSERAGRGTDT. The CDR3 as a whole reads CASSERAGRGTDTQYF.

On this clone: The CDR3 end lies 3 residues beyond the end of the read and is filled in from the germline J gene. The chain couples TRBV4-1 to TRBJ1-5; 8 bases agree with TRBD1. V gave up 0 bases and J gave up 6 bases; unmatched junction bases: 4. The germline V gene has CDR1 MGHRA and CDR2 YSYEKL. The CDR3 extends over 15 amino acids. The sequenced part of the CDR3 DNA is TGCGCCAGCAGCCAAGAACAGGGGGTTCCTCAGCCC. This sequence encodes CASSQEQGVPQP. Given in full, the CDR3 is CASSQEQGVPQPQHF.

The DNA read from the CDR3 is TGTGCCAGCAGGGGTTTACTAGCGCCGAACACAGATACG. Its protein is CASRGLLAPNTDT. The entire CDR3 protein reads CASRGLLAPNTDTQYF. The rearrangement links TRBV2 to TRBJ2-3; 7 bases fit TRBD2. The CDR3 end falls 3 residues outside the read, so it is completed with the germline J gene. Germline CDR1 reads SNHLY; CDR2 reads FYNNEI. V was clipped by 6 bases and J by 2 bases; unmatched bases: 11. The CDR3 totals 16 residues.

As for this clone: The read ends 3 residues before the CDR3 terminus; that terminus is restored from the germline J gene. The rearrangement uses TRBV5-1 and TRBJ2-2; tentatively, D is TRBD2 (6 bases). V lost 2 bases and J lost 6, with 8 bases in between. The germline V gene encodes CDR1 SGHRS and CDR2 YFSETQ. The CDR3 contains 13 residues. The part of the CDR3 DNA that was read is TGCGCCAGCAGCTTCGGGGGACCCGGGGAG. Translation: CASSFGGPGE. The entire CDR3 sequence reads CASSFGGPGELFF. Filled out from reference TRBV5-1 and TRBJ2-2, the complete variable domain reads KAGVTQTPRYLIKTRGQQVTLSCSPISGHRSVSWYQQTPGQGLQFLFEYFSETQRNKGNFPGRFSGRQFSNSRSEMNVSTLELGDSALYLCASSFGGPGELFFGEGSRLTVL.

Details on this clone: The missing CDR3 end, 3 residues past where the read stops, is filled in from the germline J gene. This chain links TRBV10-3 with TRBJ1-2; 7 positions match TRBD1. Per the germline V gene, CDR1 is ENHRY and CDR2 is SYGVKD. Trimming removed 10 bases from V and 7 bases from J; junction bases left unmatched: 12. There are 13 residues in the CDR3. CDR3 DNA (partial): TGTGCCAGCACAGGGGCCGACGGTGGTGGC. It specifies CASTGADGGG. The full CDR3 is CASTGADGGGYTF.